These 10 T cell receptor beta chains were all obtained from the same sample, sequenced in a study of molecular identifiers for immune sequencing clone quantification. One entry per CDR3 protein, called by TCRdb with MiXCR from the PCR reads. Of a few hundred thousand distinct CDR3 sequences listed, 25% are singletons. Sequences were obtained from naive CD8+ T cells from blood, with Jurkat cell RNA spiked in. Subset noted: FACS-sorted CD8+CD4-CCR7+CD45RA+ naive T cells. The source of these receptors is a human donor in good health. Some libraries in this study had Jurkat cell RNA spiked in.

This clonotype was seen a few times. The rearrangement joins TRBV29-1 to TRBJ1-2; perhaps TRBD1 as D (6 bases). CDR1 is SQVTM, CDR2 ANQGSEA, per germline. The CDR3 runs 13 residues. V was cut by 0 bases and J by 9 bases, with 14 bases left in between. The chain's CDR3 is CSVEDPGGGSYTF. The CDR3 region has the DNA TGCAGCGTTGAAGATCCTGGGGGCGGGAGCTACACCTTC.

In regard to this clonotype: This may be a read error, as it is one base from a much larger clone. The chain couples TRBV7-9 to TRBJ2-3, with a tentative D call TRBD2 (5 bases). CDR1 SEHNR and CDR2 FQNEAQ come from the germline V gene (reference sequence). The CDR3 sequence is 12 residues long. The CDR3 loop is CASIGSTDTLYF. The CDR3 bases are TGTGCCAGCATTGGGAGCACAGATACGCTGTATTTT. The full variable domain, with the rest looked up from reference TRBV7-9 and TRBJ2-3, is DTGVSQNPRHKITKRGQNVTFRCDPISEHNRLYWYRQTLGQGPEFLTYFQNEAQLEKSRLLSDRFSAERPKGSFSTLEIQRTEQGDSAMYLCASIGSTDTLYFGPGTRLTVL.

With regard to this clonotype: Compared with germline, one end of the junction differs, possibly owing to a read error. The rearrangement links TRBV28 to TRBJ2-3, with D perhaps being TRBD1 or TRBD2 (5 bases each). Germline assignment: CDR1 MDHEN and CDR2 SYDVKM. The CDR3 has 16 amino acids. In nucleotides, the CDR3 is TGTGCCAGCAGTTTGGGTGGTGGACTCCCCACAGGTACGCAGTATTTT. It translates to CASSLGGGLPTGTQYF.

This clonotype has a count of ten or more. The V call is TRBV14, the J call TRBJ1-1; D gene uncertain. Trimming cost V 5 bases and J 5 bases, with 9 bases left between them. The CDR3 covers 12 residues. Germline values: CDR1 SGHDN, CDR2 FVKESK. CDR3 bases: TGTGCCAGCAGCTACGAGTGGACTGAAGCTTTCTTT. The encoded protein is CASSYEWTEAFF.

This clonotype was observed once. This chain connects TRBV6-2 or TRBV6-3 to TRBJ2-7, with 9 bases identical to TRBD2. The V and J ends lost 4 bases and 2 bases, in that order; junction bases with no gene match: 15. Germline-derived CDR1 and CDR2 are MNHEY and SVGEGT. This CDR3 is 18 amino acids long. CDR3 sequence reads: CASSSPGDLAGVPYEQYF. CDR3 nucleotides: TGTGCCAGCAGTTCCCCCGGGGATTTAGCGGGAGTCCCCTACGAGCAGTACTTC.

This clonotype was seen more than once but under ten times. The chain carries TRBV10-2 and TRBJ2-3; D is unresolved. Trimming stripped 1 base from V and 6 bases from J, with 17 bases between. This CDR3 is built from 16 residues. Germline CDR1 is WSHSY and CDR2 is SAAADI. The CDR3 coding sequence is TGCGCCAGCAGTGAGTGGTTAGCTATCGGTAGGGATACGCAGTATTTT. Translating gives CASSEWLAIGRDTQYF.

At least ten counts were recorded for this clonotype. CDR3 protein: CASRETGSGANVLTF. The CDR3 DNA sequence: TGTGCCAGCAGGGAAACAGGGTCTGGGGCCAACGTCCTGACTTTC. The chain carries TRBV27 and TRBJ2-6, with a possible D match to TRBD1 (6 bases). CDR3 length: 15 residues. The germline CDR1 and CDR2 sequences are MNHEY and SMNVEV (reference sequence). The ends were cut back, 6 bases at V and 1 base at J, with 10 bases in the middle.

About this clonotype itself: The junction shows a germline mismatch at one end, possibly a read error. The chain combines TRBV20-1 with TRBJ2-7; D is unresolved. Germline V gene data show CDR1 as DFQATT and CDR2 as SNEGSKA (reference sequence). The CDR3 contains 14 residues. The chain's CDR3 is CSARWDYNIYEQCF. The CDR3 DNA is TGCAGTGCTAGGTGGGATTATAATATCTACGAGCAGTGCTTC.

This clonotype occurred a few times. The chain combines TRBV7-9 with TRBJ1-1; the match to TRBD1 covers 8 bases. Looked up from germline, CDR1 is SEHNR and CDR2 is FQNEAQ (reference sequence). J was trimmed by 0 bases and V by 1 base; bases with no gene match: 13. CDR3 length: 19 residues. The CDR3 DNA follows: TGTGCCAGCAGCTTAGGGCTGGGCGGCAGGGGGCTTATGAACACTGAAGCTTTCTTT. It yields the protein CASSLGLGGRGLMNTEAFF. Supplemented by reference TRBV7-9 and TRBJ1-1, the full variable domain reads DTGVSQNPRHKITKRGQNVTFRCDPISEHNRLYWYRQTLGQGPEFLTYFQNEAQLEKSRLLSDRFSAERPKGSFSTLEIQRTEQGDSAMYLCASSLGLGGRGLMNTEAFFGQGTRLTVV.

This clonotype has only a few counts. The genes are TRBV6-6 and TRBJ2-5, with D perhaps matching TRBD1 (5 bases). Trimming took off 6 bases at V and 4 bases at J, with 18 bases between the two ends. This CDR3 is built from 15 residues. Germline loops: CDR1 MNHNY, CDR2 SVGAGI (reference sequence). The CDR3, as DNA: TGTGCCAGCAGCCCATTAGGGGCCGCAGGAGAGACCCAGTACTTC. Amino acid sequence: CASSPLGAAGETQYF.